A single sample gave rise to the 9 T cell receptor beta chains below, sequenced in a study of human T cells and chemical hapten exposure. TCRdb redid the calling of the RACE reads with MiXCR, one entry per CDR3 protein. Among about 140,000 distinct CDR3 sequences listed, 10% to 15% were seen once. Described time point: patch test 2, 6 weeks after DPC sensitization. Sample treatment: therapeutic diphenylcyclopropenone sensitization with weekly scalp DPC. Sequences were derived from whole blood, sampled in connection with sensitization to the hapten diphenylcyclopropenone (DPC). These receptors originate from a woman in her 50s with alopecia areata. Some clones in this sample may be carry-over from other donors' samples.

The table lists this clonotype with a few counts. The genes are TRBV4-1 and TRBJ2-7, with D possibly TRBD1 on 5 matching bases. Germline CDR1 is MGHRA and CDR2 is YSYEKL. Trimming took off 5 bases at V and 1 base at J, with 6 bases between the two ends. This CDR3 contains 12 residues. The CDR3, as DNA: TGCGCCAGCAGCGGGGCTTCCTACGAGCAGTACTTC. Translation: CASSGASYEQYF.

This clonotype was recorded at least ten times. The rearrangement links TRBV5-1 to TRBJ2-6; 11 nucleotides align to TRBD1. The CDR3 is made up of 21 amino acids. Germline V gives CDR1 SGHRS, CDR2 YFSETQ. The ends lost 3 bases at V and 0 bases at J; junction bases unmatched: 14. CDR3 amino acids: CASSWMPNFGTGGSGANVLTF. The CDR3 DNA sequence: TGCGCCAGCAGCTGGATGCCTAACTTCGGGACAGGGGGCTCTGGGGCCAACGTCCTGACTTTC. Together with reference TRBV5-1 and TRBJ2-6, the CDR3 gives the full variable domain: KAGVTQTPRYLIKTRGQQVTLSCSPISGHRSVSWYQQTPGQGLQFLFEYFSETQRNKGNFPGRFSGRQFSNSRSEMNVSTLELGDSALYLCASSWMPNFGTGGSGANVLTFGAGSRLTVL.

The chain joins TRBV9 to TRBJ2-7, with D perhaps TRBD1 or TRBD2 (7 bases each). This CDR3 is 14 amino acids long. Looked up from germline, CDR1 is SGDLS and CDR2 is YYNGEE. The V gene lost 4 bases and the J gene lost 1 base, with 12 bases spanning the gap. The CDR3 DNA follows: TGTGCCAGCAGCCCGGGGGGACAGTCCTACGAGCAGTACTTC. This translates into CASSPGGQSYEQYF. The whole variable domain, filled in from reference TRBV9 and TRBJ2-7, reads DSGVTQTPKHLITATGQRVTLRCSPRSGDLSVYWYQQSLDQGLQFLIQYYNGEERAKGNILERFSAQQFPDLHSELNLSSLELGDSALYFCASSPGGQSYEQYFGPGTRLTVT.

The rearrangement links TRBV29-1 to TRBJ2-3; D is unresolved. CDR1 SQVTM and CDR2 ANQGSEA come from the germline V gene. The V end lost 4 bases, the J end lost 3 bases, and 14 bases lay between the germline ends. CDR3 length: 14 amino acids. CDR3 bases: TGCAGCGTTGGTTCTATCGCGCGAACAGATACGCAGTATTTT. It translates to CSVGSIARTDTQYF.

This clonotype appeared a few times. V usage is TRBV5-6 and J usage is TRBJ1-1; D gene unclear. Trimming shortened V by 4 bases and J by 4 bases, and 11 bases separated the two germline ends. Germline V gene data show CDR1 as SGHDT and CDR2 as YYEEEE. The CDR3 consists of 13 residues. The CDR3 sequence is CASSRSPGTEAFF. The CDR3 DNA reads TGTGCCAGCAGCCGCAGTCCTGGCACTGAAGCTTTCTTT. Variable domain in full (rest from reference TRBV5-6 and TRBJ1-1): DAGVTQSPTHLIKTRGQQVTLRCSPKSGHDTVSWYQQALGQGPQFIFQYYEEEERQRGNFPDRFSGHQFPNYSSELNVNALLLGDSALYLCASSRSPGTEAFFGQGTRLTVV.

This clonotype has just a few counts. The CDR3 DNA is TGTGCCAGCAGCTTAAATCTGGTACAGGGAAACACCATATATTTT. Translated, it gives CASSLNLVQGNTIYF. This chain uses TRBV7-6 with TRBJ1-3; no clear D gene. The CDR3 runs 15 residues. Trimming cost V 2 bases and J 4 bases, with 12 bases left between them. Germline loops: CDR1 SGHVS, CDR2 FNYEAQ.

This clonotype has more than one count but fewer than ten. The chain joins TRBV10-2 to TRBJ2-5; tentatively, D is TRBD1 (6 bases). CDR3 size: 13 residues. V was cut by 6 bases and J by 4 bases, with 12 bases left in between. Germline CDR1 and CDR2: WSHSY and SAAADI. The DNA of the CDR3 is TGCGCCAGCAGAGATACAGGGTCAGAGACCCAGTACTTC. Its translation: CASRDTGSETQYF.

The V and J genes are TRBV4-2 and TRBJ2-3; tentative D call: TRBD1 (6 bases). From germline, CDR1 is LGHNA and CDR2 YNFKEQ. The length of the CDR3 is 14 residues. Trimming pared 3 bases from V and 4 bases from J, leaving 11 bases between. CDR3 amino acids: CASSHGEGADTQYF. The CDR3 bases are TGTGCCAGCAGCCATGGAGAGGGGGCAGATACGCAGTATTTT.

This clonotype was detected ten times or more. The gene calls are TRBV6-6 and TRBJ1-6, with 7 bases identical to TRBD1. This CDR3 has 12 residues. CDR1 MNHNY and CDR2 SVGAGI come from the germline V gene (reference sequence). The V segment lost 7 bases and the J segment 11 bases; nucleotides outside the gene matches: 5. This chain's CDR3 is CASTQGTPPLHF. The CDR3 DNA sequence: TGTGCCAGCACACAGGGGACGCCACCCCTCCACTTT.